The clone carrying this TCR beta chain was recorded once. Its specificity is not known. An end of the junction differs from the germline gene, which may be a read error. A 200 ng quantity of DNA, 25,000 to 35,000 T cell genomes, went into the sorted-subset replicate PCRs. The protocol was immunoSEQ multiplex PCR, while the TCRdb copy is restricted to in-frame clones and leaves out a portion. This sample has roughly 1,100,000 clones, with under 80% found just once. This record belongs to a study of shared clonotypes between healthy human individuals. General study results and limits: Richness estimates generally favored naive over memory subsets.

Looked up from germline, CDR1 is SSHAT and CDR2 is FNYEAQ (reference sequence). The CDR3 sequence is 14 residues long. The TCR was taken from a man aged 18 to 29 in good health. V usage is TRBV7-7 and J usage is TRBJ2-5; D unresolved. Specimen: memory CD4+ T cells sorted from blood. The subset here: CD45RA-negative fraction. This CDR3 reads CASSLLGRDETQYF. CDR3 DNA: TGTGCTAGCAGCTTACTGGGTCGAGACGAGACCCAGTACTTC. The full variable domain, in which reference TRBV7-7 and TRBJ2-5 provide the parts outside the CDR3, is GAGVSQSPRYKVTKRGQDVTLRCDPISSHATLYWYQQALGQGPEFLTYFNYEAQPDKSGLPSDRFSAERPEGSISTLTIQRTEQRDSAMYRCASSLLGRDETQYFGPGTRLLVL.